This T cell receptor (beta chain) stems from a study of OX40 agonist ivuxolimab in advanced cancers. About the study as a whole: Ivuxolimab was a fully human IgG2 agonistic monoclonal antibody targeting the costimulatory receptor OX40 (CD134). Intravenous ivuxolimab was administered to patients every 2 weeks at six dose levels: 0.01, 0.1, 0.3, 1.5, 3 and 10 mg/kg. Of the roughly 53 patients in dose escalation, 19 had hepatocellular carcinoma, around 15 had melanoma, 9 had renal cell carcinoma and 9 had head and neck cancer. A male proportion of roughly 80% and a mean age of roughly 55 years, ranging from roughly 23 to 90, were recorded for the dose-escalation cohort. Prior anti-PD-1, anti-PD-L1 or anti-CTLA-4 therapy was permitted, and checkpoint inhibitors had been received by 30% to 40% of dose-escalation patients. Partial responses occurred in three dose-escalation patients, of whom one had hepatocellular carcinoma and two had cutaneous melanoma. The purpose of peripheral TCRbeta sequencing was to test whether ivuxolimab changed TCR sequence diversity and led to clonal T-cell expansion. The paper reports the monotherapy dose-escalation portion (N = 52 patients) of the phase I ivuxolimab trial. Broader findings and caveats from the paper: Clonal expansion of both CD4+ and CD8+ blood T cells was observed from baseline to week 6 at doses 0.1 to 3.0 mg/kg. Low levels of normalized T-cell clonal expansion were also seen in some patients who did not respond. After ivuxolimab, expanded clones were on average more numerous among CD8+ T cells than among CD4+ T cells. The antigen specificity of the clonally expanded peripheral T cells was not determined. In the 0.1-3.0 mg/kg groups, partial responders had among the lowest normalized peripheral clonal expansion, particularly in CD8+ T cells.

Patients with a history of autoimmune disease or receiving systemic immunosuppression were excluded from the trial. In every dose cohort, peripheral blood was drawn for TCR sequencing at baseline, cycle 4 day 1, and cycle 7 day 1. The samples were taken from a phase I, first-in-human, multicenter, open-label dose-escalation trial of ivuxolimab. Adults with locally advanced or metastatic head and neck squamous cell, hepatocellular, melanoma or renal cell carcinoma were enrolled in the trial. CD4+ and CD8+ T cells were sorted separately from peripheral blood before TCR sequencing. CDR1 is given as SGDLS and CDR2 as YYNGEE, both from the germline V gene. V and J lose 4 bases and 2 bases, and a span of 18 bases separates them. The CDR3 numbers 16 residues from cysteine through phenylalanine. Only the CDR3 region is kept as DNA, spanning 48 bases read in frame from base 1. Genomic DNA was extracted from sorted cells for sequencing of the TCRbeta CDR3 region. The immunoSEQ Assay was used for sequencing of TCRbeta CDR3 regions. TCRdb obtained this table from immuneACCESS and retained in-frame rearrangements with V and J assigned. These tables miss some clones; where compared with another copy, unresolved V genes account for less than half of the shortfall, and the remainder is unexplained. The sample table shows roughly 49,000 clones, and 75% to 80% are seen once. 7.9% of the sample is in the top ten clones.

This clone was counted only a few times. There is no known antigen for this receptor. Per-nucleotide qualities are absent, and no much larger clonotype sits a single base away. The sequence was collected from an adult with an advanced solid tumor such as melanoma, head and neck, liver or kidney cancer. The chain uses TRBV9 and TRBJ2-5, with the D call perhaps TRBD1 or TRBD2, as 7 bases match in each case. Specimen: CD4+ or CD8+ T cells sorted from blood, collected in a trial of the OX40 agonist ivuxolimab. The nucleotide sequence is given as TGTGCCAGCAGCCACCCCAGGGGGGGGGAACAAGAGACCCAGTACTTC. It translates as CASSHPRGGEQETQYF.